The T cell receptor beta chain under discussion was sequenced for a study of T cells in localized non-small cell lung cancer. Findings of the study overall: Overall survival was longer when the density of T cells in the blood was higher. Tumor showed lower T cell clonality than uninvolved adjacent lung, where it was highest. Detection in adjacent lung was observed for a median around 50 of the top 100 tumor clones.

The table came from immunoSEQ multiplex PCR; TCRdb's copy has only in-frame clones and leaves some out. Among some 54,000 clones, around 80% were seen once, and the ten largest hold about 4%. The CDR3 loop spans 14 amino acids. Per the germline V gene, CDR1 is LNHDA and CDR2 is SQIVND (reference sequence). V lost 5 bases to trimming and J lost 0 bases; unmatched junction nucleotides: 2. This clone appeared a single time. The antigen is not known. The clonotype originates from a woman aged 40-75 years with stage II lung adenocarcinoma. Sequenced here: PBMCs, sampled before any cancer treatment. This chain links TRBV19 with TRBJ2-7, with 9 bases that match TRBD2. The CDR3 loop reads CASSRREGSYEQYF. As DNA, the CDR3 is TGTGCCAGTAGTCGGCGGGAGGGCTCCTACGAGCAGTACTTC.